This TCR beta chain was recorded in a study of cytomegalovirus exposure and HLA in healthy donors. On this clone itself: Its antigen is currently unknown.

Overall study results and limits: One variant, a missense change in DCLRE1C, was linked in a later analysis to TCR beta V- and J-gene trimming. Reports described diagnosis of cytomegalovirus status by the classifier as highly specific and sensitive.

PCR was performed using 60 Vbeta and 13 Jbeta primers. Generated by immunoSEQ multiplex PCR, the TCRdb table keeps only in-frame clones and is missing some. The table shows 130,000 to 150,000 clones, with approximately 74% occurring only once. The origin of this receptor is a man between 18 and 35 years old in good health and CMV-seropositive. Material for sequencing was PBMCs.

The CDR3 nucleotides read TGTGCCAGCAGTTGGCGGGAGACCGCAGATACGCAGTATTTT. Translating gives CASSWRETADTQYF. The chain combines TRBV28 with TRBJ2-3; 7 nucleotides match TRBD2. V lost 4 bases, J lost 4 bases, and 5 bases stayed unmatched. CDR3 size: 14 residues. Germline V CDR1 and CDR2: MDHEN, SYDVKM.